The present entry profiles one TCR beta chain with its context. Antigen: not known. The CDR3 has 15 amino acids. V was shortened by 6 bases and J by 3 bases, with 18 bases between the two germline ends. In germline, CDR1 is MDHEN, CDR2 SYDVKM. Repertoires were generated with immunoSEQ multiplex PCR, while TCRdb's copy carries only in-frame clones and drops some. The sample holds roughly 100,000 clones, approximately 90% seen once. This record belongs to a study of T cell responses to AZD1222 COVID-19 vaccine. Study outcomes and limitations: The donor cohort was predominantly white British with a female majority, and clonal diversity may have been underestimated.

J is TRBJ2-7 and V is TRBV28; D is perhaps TRBD1 or TRBD2 (5 bases each). Source: peripheral blood, taken 28 days after the second AZD1222 dose. The TCR originated in an adult who received the AZD1222 COVID-19 vaccine. The CDR3, as DNA: TGTGCCAGCAGGGGTACCGGGACGGGGAACTACGAGCAGTACTTC. Its protein is CASRGTGTGNYEQYF.